These 22 T cell receptor beta chains came from one sample sequenced in a study of Graves' ophthalmopathy and Graves' hyperthyroidism. Amplifying from RNA transcripts, the study obtained TCR beta CDR3 regions. The workflow started with a first-round RT-PCR run with HTBI primers and then moved on to a second-round multiplex PCR. Each CDR3 protein is one row after TCRdb ran MiXCR on the multiplex PCR reads. The sample holds 450,000 or so distinct CDR3 sequences, 14% seen once. Sequenced sample: blood. The receptors shown here come from a woman aged 30 to 39 with Graves' ophthalmopathy.

The V call is TRBV4-1, the J call TRBJ2-7; D is perhaps TRBD2 (6 bases). The CDR3 runs 14 residues. Trimming took off 3 bases at V and 4 bases at J, with 13 bases between the two ends. Germline V gene data show CDR1 as MGHRA and CDR2 as YSYEKL. The CDR3 region is CASSQIPGGYEQYF. Here the CDR3 DNA reads TGCGCCAGCAGCCAGATTCCCGGGGGTTACGAGCAGTACTTC.

This clonotype has only a few counts. This chain joins TRBV12-3 or TRBV12-4 and TRBJ1-2, with 7 bases aligning to TRBD1. The CDR3 covers 14 residues. V dropped 4 bases and J dropped 4; count of bases not matched to a gene: 6. The CDR3 nucleotides read TGTGCCAGCAGTTCTCAACAGGGGTCCTATGGCTACACCTTC. This translates into CASSSQQGSYGYTF.

This clonotype was found many times. The CDR3: CASSHSIREIRTGNYEQYF. CDR3 in DNA: TGTGCCAGCAGCCACAGCATAAGGGAGATCCGGACAGGGAACTACGAGCAGTACTTC. The chain links TRBV11-3 to TRBJ2-7; 8 bases align to TRBD1. The CDR3 is 19 amino acids. J gave up 3 bases and V 5 bases, and 21 bases lay outside the gene matches. CDR1 is SGHNT and CDR2 is YENEEA in the germline V gene. The full variable domain, rest sourced from reference TRBV11-3 and TRBJ2-7, is EAGVVQSPRYKIIEKKQPVAFWCNPISGHNTLYWYLQNLGQGPELLIRYENEEAVDDSQLPKDRFSAERLKGVDSTLKIQPAELGDSAVYLCASSHSIREIRTGNYEQYFGPGTRLTVT.

This clonotype showed up many times. This chain links TRBV28 with TRBJ2-5, with D perhaps matching TRBD1 or TRBD2 (6 bases each). V was pared by 2 bases and J by 2 bases, with 12 bases between. Germline assignment: CDR1 MDHEN and CDR2 SYDVKM. This CDR3 is 15 amino acids long. CDR3 bases: TGTGCCAGCAGTTTACGGGGGCCTCCACAAGAGACCCAGTACTTC. Protein: CASSLRGPPQETQYF.

This clonotype has ten or more counts. The chain links TRBV6-2 or TRBV6-3 to TRBJ2-7, with 7 bases that match TRBD1. V lost 7 bases and J lost 0; bases outside the gene matches: 6. The CDR3 is made up of 14 amino acids. The germline gives CDR1 MNHEY, CDR2 SVGEGT. The CDR3 nucleotides are TGTGCCAGCACTCGGGACAGAAGCTCCTACGAGCAGTACTTC. Amino acid sequence: CASTRDRSSYEQYF.

This clonotype was picked up many times. The chain is built from TRBV5-1 and TRBJ1-2; 9 positions match TRBD1. The length of the CDR3 is 15 residues. J gave up 0 bases and V 4 bases, and 4 bases lay outside the gene matches. From germline, CDR1 is SGHRS and CDR2 YFSETQ. The CDR3 loop reads CASSGTGPTNYGYTF. In nucleotides, the CDR3 is TGCGCCAGCAGCGGGACAGGGCCAACTAACTATGGCTACACCTTC.

This clonotype was seen at least ten times. This sequence joins TRBV6-1 and TRBJ1-5; 7 bases fit TRBD1. Germline V gene sequence: CDR1 MNHNS, CDR2 SASEGT. The CDR3 is 14 residues long. Trimming removed 6 bases from V and 4 bases from J; junction bases left unmatched: 6. The CDR3 bases are TGTGCCAGCAGGGAGACAGGGCCAAATCAGCCCCAGCATTTT. This translates into CASRETGPNQPQHF.

This clonotype was detected ten times or more. This sequence joins TRBV6-1 and TRBJ1-5, with D unresolved. The germline V and J ends were trimmed by 11 bases and 5 bases, with 7 bases remaining between them. The CDR3 extends over 10 amino acids. Per germline, CDR1 MNHNS and CDR2 SASEGT. In DNA form, the CDR3 reads TGTGCCGTGGGATATCAGCCCCAGCATTTT. Translating gives CAVGYQPQHF.

The chain joins TRBV20-1 to TRBJ2-7; the D gene is possibly TRBD1 (6 bases). The V end was cut by 3 bases, the J end by 7 bases, with 16 bases between. The CDR3 is 13 amino acids. The germline V gene encodes CDR1 DFQATT and CDR2 SNEGSKA (reference sequence). The CDR3 sequence is CSASWQGLAEQYF. Written as DNA, the CDR3 is TGCAGTGCTAGTTGGCAGGGGTTGGCGGAGCAGTACTTC.

This clonotype was observed many times. The chain recombines TRBV12-5 with TRBJ1-2; D ambiguous. The germline V gene encodes CDR1 LGHNT and CDR2 FRNRAP. The ends were cut back, 3 bases at V and 1 base at J, with 12 bases in the middle. The CDR3 is 15 residues long. The CDR3 loop reads CASGFSPGGNYGYTF. Here the CDR3 DNA reads TGTGCTAGTGGTTTCTCGCCGGGCGGTAACTATGGCTACACCTTC.

This clonotype showed up many times. The chain uses TRBV6-1 and TRBJ1-2; D is uncertain. CDR1 is MNHNS and CDR2 is SASEGT in the germline V gene. With 10 bases removed from V and 3 bases from J, the gap between germline ends came to 12 bases. The CDR3 covers 12 residues. The CDR3 reads CATERDYYGYTF. Written as DNA, the CDR3 is TGTGCCACGGAACGAGACTACTATGGCTACACCTTC.

This clonotype was observed many times. The chain carries TRBV6-2 or TRBV6-3 and TRBJ2-3, with TRBD2 identical over 10 bases. V was clipped by 4 bases and J by 5 bases; unmatched bases: 6. The CDR3 is made up of 15 amino acids. From germline, CDR1 is MNHEY and CDR2 SVGEGT. The CDR3 reads CASSSERLAGDTQYF. DNA for the CDR3: TGTGCCAGCAGTTCAGAAAGACTAGCGGGAGATACGCAGTATTTT.

This clonotype appeared a few times. The chain couples TRBV5-1 to TRBJ1-6; TRBD1 might be the D (5 bases). V was cut by 2 bases and J by 10 bases, with 19 bases left in between. Germline CDR1 is SGHRS and CDR2 is YFSETQ. This CDR3 contains 16 residues. CDR3 in DNA: TGCGCCAGCAGCTTCGGGACCTCCCCCCCCGGGTCACCCCTCCACTTT. Translation gives CASSFGTSPPGSPLHF.

This clonotype occurred many times. The chain links TRBV4-1 to TRBJ2-7, with 10 bases identical to TRBD2. Germline V gives CDR1 MGHRA, CDR2 YSYEKL. This CDR3 spans 15 amino acids. V lost 4 bases, J lost 2 bases, and 5 bases stayed unmatched. Here the CDR3 DNA reads TGCGCCAGCAGCCCTTCTAGCGGGAGCCCCTACGAGCAGTACTTC. Residues: CASSPSSGSPYEQYF.

This clonotype has ten or more counts. V gene TRBV20-1 combines with J gene TRBJ2-7; D uncertain. CDR1 is DFQATT and CDR2 is SNEGSKA in the germline V gene (reference sequence). CDR3 length: 13 amino acids. The ends were cut back, 1 base at V and 2 bases at J, with 9 bases in the middle. In DNA, the CDR3 is TGCAGTGCTAGAGGTGTGGATACCTACGAGCAGTACTTC. Residues: CSARGVDTYEQYF.

This clonotype was observed many times. V gene TRBV5-1 combines with J gene TRBJ1-1; D is ambiguous. Per the germline V gene, CDR1 is SGHRS and CDR2 is YFSETQ. The CDR3 has 15 amino acids. V lost 0 bases and J lost 1, with 10 bases in between. The CDR3 loop is CASSLEGRSNTEAFF. CDR3 nucleotide sequence: TGCGCCAGCAGCTTGGAGGGCAGATCGAACACTGAAGCTTTCTTT.

The rearrangement joins TRBV20-1 to TRBJ2-2; the D gene is possibly TRBD2 (6 bases). Germline CDR1 DFQATT, CDR2 SNEGSKA (reference sequence). The CDR3 runs 13 residues. The V and J ends lost 5 bases and 1 base respectively, with 8 bases between them. CDR3 residues: CSAVAVNTGELFF. Here the CDR3 DNA reads TGCAGTGCTGTAGCGGTGAACACCGGGGAGCTGTTTTTT.

The chain links TRBV2 to TRBJ2-7; perhaps TRBD2 as D (5 bases). Germline CDR1 SNHLY, CDR2 FYNNEI. V was cut by 6 bases and J by 2 bases, with 14 bases left in between. The CDR3 spans 14 residues. The CDR3 reads CASSGSGVTYEQYF. In nucleotides, the CDR3 is TGTGCCAGCAGCGGCTCCGGGGTAACCTACGAGCAGTACTTC.

This clonotype was seen ten or more times. V usage is TRBV27 and J usage is TRBJ2-7, with D possibly TRBD1 on 5 matching bases. The CDR3 has 13 residues. The V gene's germline CDR1 is MNHEY and CDR2 SMNVEV (reference sequence). Trimming cost V 3 bases and J 2 bases, with 8 bases left between them. The CDR3 DNA reads as TGTGCCAGCAGTTTTAAGGGGACCTACGAGCAGTACTTC. It encodes CASSFKGTYEQYF.

This clonotype occurred many times. This rearrangement joins TRBV20-1 to TRBJ1-5; D is ambiguous. V lost 6 bases and J 0 bases, leaving 9 bases between the germline ends. This CDR3 spans 13 amino acids. In germline, CDR1 is DFQATT, CDR2 SNEGSKA (reference sequence). CDR3 protein: CSANHYSNQPQHF. The CDR3 region has the DNA TGCAGTGCGAACCATTATAGCAATCAGCCCCAGCATTTT.

On this clonotype itself: The CDR3 end shows no conserved phenylalanine or tryptophan, and so a read error is likely. Because the CDR3's place on the DNA is in doubt, the DNA is left out and the CDR3 is given as listed by TCRdb. V and J are TRBV11-2 and TRBJ1-5; TRBD1 reflects the table's D call only, with no check against the DNA. The CDR3 totals 15 residues, both ends included. Germline loops: CDR1 SGHAT, CDR2 FQNNGV. The CDR3 protein is CASSLGTVSNQPQRL.

The CDR3 region has the DNA TGTGCCAGCAGTGTTGAGATTGAAGCTTTCTTT. Translation gives CASSVEIEAFF. This chain joins TRBV2 and TRBJ1-1; D not certain. V lost 4 bases and J 7 bases, leaving 7 bases between the germline ends. CDR3 length: 11 residues. Germline CDR1 SNHLY, CDR2 FYNNEI.